These 23 T cell receptor beta chains were sequenced from one sample in a study of chemoradiotherapy in HPV16-positive cancers. TCRdb's table, derived via immunoSEQ multiplex PCR, lists solely in-frame clones and lacks some. In the table there are 9,500 to 15,000 clones, 70% to 90% of which are singletons. The sequencing used blood, collected from a patient who underwent chemoradiotherapy. The receptors were sampled from a human donor with HPV-associated anogenital cancer.

V and J are TRBV7-9 and TRBJ1-2; possible D gene TRBD1, 6 bases. V shed 5 bases and J shed 7 bases, with 11 bases lying between them. The V gene's germline CDR1 is SEHNR and CDR2 FQNEAQ (reference sequence). The CDR3 covers 12 residues. CDR3: CASSQDSSGYTF. In DNA form, the CDR3 reads TGTGCCAGCAGCCAGGACAGCTCTGGCTACACCTTC.

This rearrangement joins TRBV7-3 to TRBJ2-3; D not certain. Germline V gene sequence: CDR1 SGHTA, CDR2 FQGTGA. V gave up 2 bases and J gave up 4 bases, with 7 bases separating them. The CDR3 has 13 amino acids. CDR3 amino acids: CASSLGRADTQYF. The CDR3 DNA reads as TGTGCCAGCAGCTTAGGTCGCGCAGATACGCAGTATTTT.

The rearrangement links TRBV5-1 to TRBJ1-3; D not certain. CDR3 length: 12 amino acids. Trimming shortened V by 5 bases and J by 4 bases, and 7 bases separated the two germline ends. Germline V gene data show CDR1 as SGHRS and CDR2 as YFSETQ. CDR3 nucleotides: TGCGCCAGCAGTGAAGCAGGAAACACCATATATTTT. Residues: CASSEAGNTIYF.

The rearrangement links TRBV5-5 to TRBJ2-2; D may correspond to TRBD1 or TRBD2 (5 bases each). CDR1 and CDR2 from the germline V gene are SGHKS and YYEKEE (reference sequence). The CDR3 covers 15 residues. V was trimmed by 4 bases and J by 4 bases, leaving 14 bases between them. Written as DNA, the CDR3 is TGTGCCAGCAGCATCATCGGGGCGGCCACCGGGGAGCTGTTTTTT. Protein sequence: CASSIIGAATGELFF.

V is TRBV2 and J is TRBJ1-1, with 7 positions matching TRBD1. The CDR3 has 14 residues. In germline, CDR1 is SNHLY, CDR2 FYNNEI. V dropped 6 bases and J dropped 9; count of bases not matched to a gene: 13. CDR3 residues: CASRRGTDLDQAFF. The CDR3 nucleotides are TGTGCCAGCAGGAGAGGGACAGACCTTGATCAAGCTTTCTTT. The full variable domain, in which reference TRBV2 and TRBJ1-1 provide the parts outside the CDR3, is EPEVTQTPSHQVTQMGQEVILRCVPISNHLYFYWYRQILGQKVEFLVSFYNNEISEKSEIFDDQFSVERPDGSNFTLKIRSTKLEDSAMYFCASRRGTDLDQAFFGQGTRLTVV.

The V and J genes are TRBV7-8 and TRBJ2-3; maybe TRBD1 (6 bases). The CDR3 has 13 amino acids. The germline V gene has CDR1 SGHVS and CDR2 FQNEAQ. V lost 3 bases to trimming and J lost 7 bases, with 11 bases between them. For the CDR3, the DNA is TGTGCCAGCAGCTTGTCGACAGGTTATACGCAGTATTTT. Protein product: CASSLSTGYTQYF.

This clone has only a few counts. The genes are TRBV7-9 and TRBJ1-1, with D possibly matching TRBD1 (6 bases). Trimming took off 7 bases at V and 2 bases at J, with 14 bases between the two ends. The CDR3 totals 14 residues. The germline V gene has CDR1 SEHNR and CDR2 FQNEAQ (reference sequence). CDR3: CASNLVGANTEAFF. DNA of the CDR3: TGTGCCAGCAATCTAGTGGGGGCCAACACTGAAGCTTTCTTT.

The chain is built from TRBV7-9 and TRBJ2-1; perhaps TRBD2 as D (5 bases). This CDR3 comprises 16 residues. Germline values: CDR1 SEHNR, CDR2 FQNEAQ (reference sequence). Trimming took off 5 bases at V and 8 bases at J, with 22 bases between the two ends. DNA for the CDR3: TGTGCCAGCAGCCCCCGTGGAGGCTCTGGTTTGGATGAGCAGTTCTTC. This codes for CASSPRGGSGLDEQFF.

The V and J genes are TRBV15 and TRBJ2-3; D remains ambiguous. Trimming cost V 0 bases and J 2 bases, with 9 bases left between them. The germline CDR1 and CDR2 sequences are LNHNV and YYDKDF (reference sequence). The CDR3 has 15 residues. The CDR3, as DNA: TGTGCCACCAGCAGAGATGTCGATTACACAGATACGCAGTATTTT. This translates into CATSRDVDYTDTQYF.

V gene TRBV5-1 combines with J gene TRBJ2-2; TRBD2 might be the D (6 bases). From germline, CDR1 is SGHRS and CDR2 YFSETQ. Trimming removed 4 bases at V and 2 bases at J, with 15 bases between. The CDR3 runs 16 residues. As DNA, the CDR3 is TGCGCCAGCAGCCGCGACCCGGGACTTAACACCGGGGAGCTGTTTTTT. Protein sequence: CASSRDPGLNTGELFF.

This chain uses TRBV29-1 with TRBJ1-4, with a weak D call TRBD1 (6 bases). Between the trimmed V and J ends, which lost 6 bases and 3 bases, there was a span of 11 bases. Per the germline V gene, CDR1 is SQVTM and CDR2 is ANQGSEA. CDR3 length equals 13 residues. In nucleotides, the CDR3 is TGCAGCGTGGGCGGACAGCCTAATGAAAAACTGTTTTTT. Encoded protein: CSVGGQPNEKLFF.

This chain connects TRBV7-2 to TRBJ1-5; D remains unclear. Germline V gene sequence: CDR1 SGHTA, CDR2 FQGNSA. Trimming pared 5 bases from V and 0 bases from J, leaving 8 bases between. CDR3 length equals 14 residues. The CDR3 DNA reads TGTGCCAGCAGCCCCTCAAATAGCAATCAGCCCCAGCATTTT. Translated: CASSPSNSNQPQHF.

The chain couples TRBV11-2 to TRBJ2-3; D ambiguous. Trimming removed 0 bases at V and 1 base at J, with 8 bases between. The CDR3 has 15 residues. Germline values: CDR1 SGHAT, CDR2 FQNNGV. The CDR3, as DNA: TGTGCCAGCAGCTTAGATGGGGTCGGCACAGATACGCAGTATTTT. Its protein product is CASSLDGVGTDTQYF.

The gene calls are TRBV7-8 and TRBJ2-7; a possible D gene is TRBD1 (6 bases). Per germline, CDR1 SGHVS and CDR2 FQNEAQ. The CDR3 has 14 residues. Trimming shortened V by 3 bases and J by 2 bases, and 11 bases separated the two germline ends. The CDR3 coding sequence is TGTGCCAGCAGCTTGCCCGGGACACCCTACGAGCAGTACGTC. Its translation is CASSLPGTPYEQYV.

V gene TRBV7-9 combines with J gene TRBJ1-1, with D unresolved. The CDR3 has 14 amino acids. The germline V gene has CDR1 SEHNR and CDR2 FQNEAQ (reference sequence). The V end lost 1 base, the J end lost 1 base, and 7 bases lay between the germline ends. The CDR3 protein is CASSLVPPNTEAFF. For the CDR3, the DNA is TGTGCCAGCAGCTTAGTGCCCCCGAACACTGAAGCTTTCTTT.

In this sample, this clone turned up a few times. This chain joins TRBV18 and TRBJ1-6; 8 positions match TRBD1. The CDR3 contains 15 residues. From germline, CDR1 is KGHSH and CDR2 LQKENI. V dropped 3 bases and J dropped 9; count of bases not matched to a gene: 7. The CDR3: CASSPTGDGSSPLHF. The CDR3 DNA follows: TGTGCCAGCTCACCGACAGGGGATGGTAGTTCACCCCTCCACTTT.

The rearrangement links TRBV6-5 to TRBJ1-2, with 8 bases lining up with TRBD1. The trim removed 7 bases at V and 9 bases at J, leaving 10 bases unmatched. The CDR3 is made up of 13 amino acids. Germline values: CDR1 MNHEY, CDR2 SVGAGI. The CDR3 DNA follows: TGTGCCAGCAATTCCGGACAGGGCGGCAGCTACACCTTC. This gives the protein CASNSGQGGSYTF.

The chain links TRBV9 to TRBJ1-1; D remains ambiguous. Germline CDR1 is SGDLS and CDR2 is YYNGEE. Trimming left V 0 bases short and J 6 bases short, with 15 bases between. There are 15 residues in the CDR3. The CDR3 here is CASSVEWADGAEAFF. For the CDR3, the DNA is TGTGCCAGCAGCGTAGAATGGGCTGATGGCGCTGAAGCTTTCTTT.

The genes are TRBV11-2 and TRBJ1-1, with TRBD1 identical over 7 bases. This CDR3 is built from 15 residues. The germline gives CDR1 SGHAT, CDR2 FQNNGV. Trimming removed 5 bases from V and 0 bases from J; junction bases left unmatched: 6. The CDR3 loop reads CASSPRTGLNTEAFF. For the CDR3, the DNA is TGTGCCAGCAGCCCCCGGACAGGATTGAACACTGAAGCTTTCTTT.

The chain has TRBV27 and TRBJ2-1, with TRBD1 identical over 8 bases. Losses at the gene ends were 3 bases for V and 7 bases for J; bases not matched to a gene: 8. Germline V lookup: CDR1 MNHEY, CDR2 SMNVEV (reference sequence). The CDR3 contains 15 residues. CDR3 in DNA: TGTGCCAGCAGTTTTTCCCTCGGGACAGGTAATGAGCAGTTCTTC. It codes for CASSFSLGTGNEQFF.

The V and J genes are TRBV7-3 and TRBJ2-4, with 7 bases fitting TRBD1. CDR3 length: 13 residues. After removal of 1 base from V and 13 bases from J, the junction contained 7 bases not matched to a gene. Germline-derived CDR1 and CDR2 are SGHTA and FQGTGA. The CDR3 spells CASSLSPGDSQYF. CDR3 DNA: TGTGCCAGCAGCTTAAGTCCTGGGGACAGCCAGTACTTC.

In this sample, this clone turned up once. This chain connects TRBV18 to TRBJ1-4; 7 bases are shared with TRBD1. In germline, CDR1 is KGHSH, CDR2 LQKENI. The CDR3 loop spans 15 amino acids. With V trimmed by 4 bases and J by 8 bases, 10 bases remained unmatched. For the CDR3, the DNA is TGTGCCAGCTCACAACGGGACAGAAGGGGAGAAAAACTGTTTTTT. As protein: CASSQRDRRGEKLFF.

This rearrangement joins TRBV10-3 to TRBJ1-4; D call uncertain. The germline CDR1 and CDR2 sequences are ENHRY and SYGVKD. Trimming shortened V by 5 bases and J by 2 bases, and 9 bases separated the two germline ends. This CDR3 comprises 14 residues. The CDR3 region has the DNA TGTGCCATCAGTCAGGACGGTACTAATGAAAAACTGTTTTTT. It codes for CAISQDGTNEKLFF.